This is a list of T cell receptor beta chains from one sample in a study of regulatory T cells in long-lasting Graves disease. TCRdb recomputed calls from the multiplex PCR reads with MiXCR, one row per CDR3 protein. The sample holds about 350,000 distinct CDR3 sequences, around 15% seen once. This same sample was also taken into another study, of T cells in Graves' hyperthyroidism and ophthalmopathy.

The input for sequencing was peripheral blood mononuclear cells (PBMCs), taken at new diagnosis, from a patient treated with antithyroid drugs. Receptors were obtained from a woman younger than 30 with Graves disease. Each CDR3 is given with its conserved first and last residue. Fields, in order: J gene, D gene, clone size, V gene, CDR3 protein, CDR3 DNA. The D gene is left open where the match is weak. A row's size may be missing; if present it is once, few, many or a size class.

j_gene: TRBJ2-5; d_gene: TRBD1; abundance: many; v_gene: TRBV7-9; CDR3aa: CASSPGTGGETQYF; CDR3nt: TGTGCCAGCAGCCCCGGGACAGGGGGAGAGACCCAGTACTTC
j_gene: TRBJ2-3; d_gene: TRBD2; abundance: many; v_gene: TRBV20-1; CDR3aa: CSASAPSGRGDTQYF; CDR3nt: TGCAGTGCTAGTGCCCCTAGCGGGAGGGGGGATACGCAGTATTTT
j_gene: TRBJ2-1; d_gene: NA; abundance: many; v_gene: TRBV20-1; CDR3aa: CSARDSSGTPKINEQFF; CDR3nt: TGCAGTGCTAGAGATTCATCCGGGACACCTAAGATCAATGAGCAGTTCTTC
j_gene: TRBJ2-1; d_gene: NA; abundance: many; v_gene: TRBV11-3; CDR3aa: CASSKPGAGNEQFF; CDR3nt: TGTGCCAGCAGCAAGCCCGGGGCCGGCAATGAGCAGTTCTTC
j_gene: TRBJ2-2; d_gene: TRBD2; abundance: few; v_gene: TRBV5-1; CDR3aa: CASSLRGTSGRAHTEELFF; CDR3nt: TGCGCCAGCAGCTTGCGTGGAACTAGCGGGAGGGCGCACACCGAGGAGCTGTTTTTT
j_gene: TRBJ1-1; d_gene: NA; abundance: many; v_gene: TRBV18; CDR3aa: CASSPPQGRNTEAFF; CDR3nt: TGTGCCAGCTCACCACCGCAGGGGAGGAACACTGAAGCTTTCTTT
j_gene: TRBJ1-2; d_gene: NA; abundance: many; v_gene: TRBV28; CDR3aa: CASRPAGYGYTF; CDR3nt: TGTGCCAGCAGACCGGCCGGCTATGGCTACACCTTC
j_gene: TRBJ2-4; d_gene: NA; abundance: many; v_gene: TRBV14; CDR3aa: CASSLQPENIQYF; CDR3nt: TGTGCCAGCAGCCTCCAGCCCGAAAACATTCAGTACTTC
j_gene: TRBJ2-6; d_gene: NA; abundance: NA; v_gene: TRBV5-5; CDR3aa: CASSLNPGNSGANVLTF; CDR3nt: TGTGCCAGCAGCTTGAACCCAGGGAACTCTGGGGCCAACGTCCTGACTTTC
j_gene: TRBJ2-1; d_gene: TRBD2; abundance: NA; v_gene: TRBV5-6; CDR3aa: CASSGPGTSGFYNEQFF; CDR3nt: TGTGCCAGCAGCGGCCCAGGGACTAGCGGATTCTACAATGAGCAGTTCTTC
j_gene: TRBJ1-5; d_gene: TRBD1; abundance: many; v_gene: TRBV5-1; CDR3aa: CASSFGSGTDQPQHF; CDR3nt: TGCGCCAGCAGCTTCGGATCCGGGACAGATCAGCCCCAGCATTTT
j_gene: TRBJ2-7; d_gene: NA; abundance: few; v_gene: TRBV27; CDR3aa: CASSLSWQGLDEQYF; CDR3nt: TGTGCCAGCAGTTTATCGTGGCAGGGTCTCGACGAGCAGTACTTC
j_gene: TRBJ1-2; d_gene: NA; abundance: NA; v_gene: TRBV6-4; CDR3aa: CASRDPGSGYGYTF; CDR3nt: TGTGCCAGCAGGGACCCAGGGTCCGGCTATGGCTACACCTTC
j_gene: TRBJ2-1; d_gene: TRBD2; abundance: NA; v_gene: TRBV12-3/TRBV12-4; CDR3aa: CASRLAGTPYNEQFF; CDR3nt: TGTGCCAGCAGACTAGCGGGGACTCCCTACAATGAGCAGTTCTTC
j_gene: TRBJ1-1; d_gene: NA; abundance: NA; v_gene: TRBV11-3; CDR3aa: CASSLGDDTEAFF; CDR3nt: TGTGCCAGCAGCTTAGGGGACGACACTGAAGCTTTCTTT
j_gene: TRBJ2-7; d_gene: TRBD1; abundance: many; v_gene: TRBV5-1; CDR3aa: CASSSGTAYEQYF; CDR3nt: TGTGCCAGCAGCTCCGGGACAGCCTACGAGCAGTACTTC
j_gene: TRBJ1-5; d_gene: NA; abundance: NA; v_gene: TRBV20-1; CDR3aa: CSARKGGRNQPQHF; CDR3nt: TGCAGTGCCCGGAAGGGGGGACGCAATCAGCCCCAGCATTTT
j_gene: TRBJ1-1; d_gene: TRBD1; abundance: few; v_gene: TRBV24-1; CDR3aa: CATSDRTGGLGAFF; CDR3nt: TGTGCCACCAGTGATCGGACAGGGGGCCTTGGAGCTTTCTTT
j_gene: TRBJ1-2; d_gene: NA; abundance: many; v_gene: TRBV2; CDR3aa: CASKGETDYGYTF; CDR3nt: TGTGCCAGCAAAGGAGAGACCGACTATGGCTACACCTTC
j_gene: TRBJ2-5; d_gene: TRBD2; abundance: many; v_gene: TRBV28; CDR3aa: CASSYGGRSLQTQYF; CDR3nt: TGTGCCAGCAGTTACGGGGGGAGGAGCTTGCAGACCCAGTACTTC
j_gene: TRBJ2-1; d_gene: TRBD2; abundance: many; v_gene: TRBV7-8; CDR3aa: CASSFWTSGHNEQFF; CDR3nt: TGTGCCAGCAGCTTCTGGACTAGCGGGCACAATGAGCAGTTCTTC
j_gene: TRBJ2-1; d_gene: NA; abundance: many; v_gene: TRBV30; CDR3aa: CAWSENAPTLGAEQFF; CDR3nt: TGTGCCTGGAGTGAAAACGCCCCAACCCTAGGCGCTGAGCAGTTCTTC
j_gene: TRBJ2-2; d_gene: TRBD2; abundance: NA; v_gene: TRBV28; CDR3aa: CASSHEGTSGSSKGRTGELFF; CDR3nt: TGTGCCAGCAGTCATGAGGGGACTAGCGGGAGTTCAAAAGGGCGCACCGGGGAGCTGTTTTTT
j_gene: TRBJ1-5; d_gene: TRBD1; abundance: NA; v_gene: TRBV2; CDR3aa: CASSAGGDTQHF; CDR3nt: TGTGCCAGCAGTGCAGGGGGGGATACGCAGCATTTT
j_gene: TRBJ2-2; d_gene: TRBD2; abundance: NA; v_gene: TRBV4-2; CDR3aa: CASSQDPPTSGHTGELFF; CDR3nt: TGTGCCAGCAGCCAAGATCCCCCCACTAGCGGCCACACCGGGGAGCTGTTTTTT
j_gene: TRBJ2-7; d_gene: NA; abundance: many; v_gene: TRBV7-8; CDR3aa: CASSLYLRRLDEQYF; CDR3nt: TGTGCCAGCAGCCTATATTTAAGGCGCCTTGACGAGCAGTACTTC
j_gene: TRBJ2-4; d_gene: NA; abundance: few; v_gene: TRBV5-6; CDR3aa: CASSLATGRRFWYF; CDR3nt: TGTGCCAGCAGCTTGGCAACGGGGAGAAGATTCTGGTACTTC
j_gene: TRBJ2-1; d_gene: TRBD2; abundance: NA; v_gene: TRBV4-2; CDR3aa: CASVPGSGSYNEQFF; CDR3nt: TGTGCCAGCGTCCCCGGTAGCGGGAGCTACAATGAGCAGTTCTTC
j_gene: TRBJ2-1; d_gene: NA; abundance: many; v_gene: TRBV30; CDR3aa: CAWRPTRGNEQFF; CDR3nt: TGTGCCTGGAGGCCGACTAGAGGCAATGAGCAGTTCTTC
j_gene: TRBJ1-3; d_gene: NA; abundance: NA; v_gene: TRBV11-2; CDR3aa: CASSLQFSGNTIYF; CDR3nt: TGTGCCAGCAGCCTACAGTTCTCTGGAAACACCATATATTTT
j_gene: TRBJ2-1; d_gene: NA; abundance: many; v_gene: TRBV7-9; CDR3aa: CASSPDRSSYNEQFF; CDR3nt: TGTGCCAGCAGCCCTGACAGGAGCTCCTACAATGAGCAGTTCTTC
j_gene: TRBJ2-4; d_gene: NA; abundance: many; v_gene: TRBV11-2; CDR3aa: CASSLGGTKNIQYF; CDR3nt: TGTGCCAGCAGCTTAGGGGGGACCAAAAACATTCAGTACTTC
j_gene: TRBJ1-5; d_gene: TRBD1; abundance: NA; v_gene: TRBV10-2; CDR3aa: CASSPGTDSNQPQHF; CDR3nt: TGCGCCAGCAGTCCCGGGACAGATAGCAATCAGCCCCAGCATTTT
j_gene: TRBJ2-5; d_gene: TRBD1; abundance: many; v_gene: TRBV11-2; CDR3aa: CASSSPGQGEETQYF; CDR3nt: TGTGCCAGCAGCTCTCCGGGACAGGGAGAAGAGACCCAGTACTTC
j_gene: TRBJ1-2; d_gene: TRBD1; abundance: many; v_gene: TRBV7-9; CDR3aa: CASSLPGGEGYTF; CDR3nt: TGTGCCAGCAGCTTACCAGGGGGAGAAGGCTACACCTTC
j_gene: TRBJ2-7; d_gene: TRBD1; abundance: many; v_gene: TRBV2; CDR3aa: CASSERGTGVFEQYF; CDR3nt: TGTGCCAGCAGTGAACGTGGGACAGGGGTTTTCGAGCAGTACTTC
j_gene: TRBJ1-4; d_gene: NA; abundance: few; v_gene: TRBV20-1; CDR3aa: CSATRGSATNEKLFF; CDR3nt: TGCAGTGCTACTCGGGGTTCTGCAACTAATGAAAAACTGTTTTTT
j_gene: TRBJ1-5; d_gene: NA; abundance: few; v_gene: TRBV5-6; CDR3aa: CASSLYGATGNQPQHF; CDR3nt: TGTGCCAGCAGCTTGTACGGGGCCACCGGCAATCAGCCCCAGCATTTT
j_gene: TRBJ1-5; d_gene: TRBD1; abundance: NA; v_gene: TRBV19; CDR3aa: CASSIGTGSIQPQHF; CDR3nt: TGTGCCAGTAGTATTGGGACAGGGTCGATTCAGCCCCAGCATTTT
j_gene: TRBJ1-5; d_gene: NA; abundance: many; v_gene: TRBV28; CDR3aa: CASTKTGGTNQPQHF; CDR3nt: TGTGCCAGCACCAAGACGGGCGGAACCAATCAGCCCCAGCATTTT
j_gene: TRBJ2-7; d_gene: NA; abundance: many; v_gene: TRBV7-9; CDR3aa: CASSLETTTYEQYF; CDR3nt: TGTGCCAGCAGCTTAGAAACGACGACCTACGAGCAGTACTTC
j_gene: TRBJ2-1; d_gene: NA; abundance: NA; v_gene: TRBV4-1; CDR3aa: CASSRGSPYNEQFF; CDR3nt: TGCGCCAGCAGCCGGGGATCCCCTTACAATGAGCAGTTCTTC
j_gene: TRBJ2-1; d_gene: NA; abundance: many; v_gene: TRBV7-6; CDR3aa: CASSLQGGRNNEQFF; CDR3nt: TGTGCCAGCAGCTTACAGGGAGGTCGAAACAATGAGCAGTTCTTC
j_gene: TRBJ2-3; d_gene: TRBD2; abundance: many; v_gene: TRBV6-1; CDR3aa: CASSEPGGGGYTDTQYF; CDR3nt: TGTGCCAGCAGTGAACCGGGAGGGGGTGGATACACAGATACGCAGTATTTT
j_gene: TRBJ2-5; d_gene: NA; abundance: many; v_gene: TRBV19; CDR3aa: CASTPGRGMRETQYF; CDR3nt: TGTGCCAGTACCCCCGGCAGGGGAATGAGGGAGACCCAGTACTTC
j_gene: TRBJ1-6; d_gene: NA; abundance: NA; v_gene: TRBV3-1; CDR3aa: CASSQGAVNSPLHF; CDR3nt: TGTGCCAGCAGCCAAGGGGCAGTAAATTCACCCCTCCACTTT
j_gene: TRBJ1-1; d_gene: NA; abundance: many; v_gene: TRBV6-1; CDR3aa: CASSRDSGHRNTEAFF; CDR3nt: TGTGCCAGCAGTCGAGATTCGGGACACCGGAACACTGAAGCTTTCTTT
j_gene: TRBJ1-3; d_gene: NA; abundance: few; v_gene: TRBV6-2/TRBV6-3; CDR3aa: CASEDRNTIYF; CDR3nt: TGTGCCAGCGAGGACCGAAACACCATATATTTT
j_gene: TRBJ1-6; d_gene: TRBD1; abundance: few; v_gene: TRBV29-1; CDR3aa: CSVGQGEANSPLHF; CDR3nt: TGCAGCGTGGGACAGGGAGAAGCTAATTCACCCCTCCACTTT
j_gene: TRBJ2-1; d_gene: TRBD1; abundance: many; v_gene: TRBV3-1; CDR3aa: CASSQLLRTGHYNEQFF; CDR3nt: TGTGCCAGCAGCCAGTTGCTAAGGACAGGCCATTACAATGAGCAGTTCTTC
j_gene: TRBJ1-4; d_gene: TRBD1; abundance: few; v_gene: TRBV11-2; CDR3aa: CASSLGQGREKLFF; CDR3nt: TGTGCCAGCAGCTTAGGACAGGGAAGGGAAAAACTGTTTTTT
j_gene: TRBJ1-4; d_gene: TRBD1; abundance: few; v_gene: TRBV28; CDR3aa: CASRQRSWGQRNEKLFF; CDR3nt: TGTGCCAGCAGGCAAAGGTCCTGGGGACAGAGGAATGAAAAACTGTTTTTT
j_gene: TRBJ2-6; d_gene: TRBD1; abundance: NA; v_gene: TRBV6-1; CDR3aa: CASEGRGLGANVLTF; CDR3nt: TGTGCCAGCGAAGGCAGGGGGCTTGGGGCCAACGTCCTGACTTTC
j_gene: TRBJ1-2; d_gene: NA; abundance: once; v_gene: TRBV7-9; CDR3aa: CASSLDSTNYGYTF; CDR3nt: TGTGCCAGCAGCTTAGACAGTACTAACTATGGCTACACCTTC
j_gene: TRBJ2-7; d_gene: TRBD1; abundance: NA; v_gene: TRBV24-1; CDR3aa: CATSDTDRGRIRNEQYF; CDR3nt: TGTGCCACCAGTGATACGGACAGGGGGAGGATTCGCAATGAGCAGTACTTC